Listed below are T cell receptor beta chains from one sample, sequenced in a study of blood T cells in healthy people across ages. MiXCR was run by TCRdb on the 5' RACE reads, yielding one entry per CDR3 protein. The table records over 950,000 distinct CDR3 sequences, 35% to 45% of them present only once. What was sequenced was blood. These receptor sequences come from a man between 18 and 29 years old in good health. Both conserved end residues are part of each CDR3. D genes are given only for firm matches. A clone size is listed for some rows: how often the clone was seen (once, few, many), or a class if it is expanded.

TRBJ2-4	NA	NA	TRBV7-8	CASSLGGTGKNIQYF	TGTGCCAGCAGCTTAGGCGGGACGGGGAAAAACATTCAGTACTTC
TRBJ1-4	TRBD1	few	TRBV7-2	CASTPGGGQGQKLFF	TGTGCCAGCACCCCAGGGGGAGGGCAGGGGCAAAAACTGTTTTTT
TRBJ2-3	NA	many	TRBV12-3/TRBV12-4	CASSLTGLTDTQYF	TGTGCCAGCAGTTTAACAGGGTTGACAGATACGCAGTATTTT
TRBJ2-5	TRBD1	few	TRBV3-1	CASRWDRSLQETQYF	TGTGCCAGCAGGTGGGACAGATCCCTCCAAGAGACCCAGTACTTC
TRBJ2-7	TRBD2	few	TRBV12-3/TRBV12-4	CASSLGTSSEQYF	TGTGCCAGCAGTTTAGGGACTAGCTCCGAGCAGTACTTC
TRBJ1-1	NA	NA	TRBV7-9	CASSGGRGDTEAFF	TGTGCCAGCAGCGGCGGACGGGGGGATACTGAAGCTTTCTTT
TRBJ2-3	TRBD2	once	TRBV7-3	CASSLYRTSGVRTQYF	TGTGCCAGCAGCTTATATAGGACTAGCGGGGTGCGTACGCAGTATTTT
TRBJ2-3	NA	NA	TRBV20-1	CSARNGAEEGTQYF	TGCAGTGCCAGAAACGGGGCCGAGGAAGGTACGCAGTATTTT
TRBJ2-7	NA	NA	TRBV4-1	CASSHIYNEQYF	TGCGCCAGCAGCCACATCTACAATGAGCAGTACTTC
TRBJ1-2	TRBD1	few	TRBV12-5	CASGLVLGGQIRSNYGYTF	TGTGCTAGTGGTTTGGTATTGGGGGGACAGATCCGTTCTAACTATGGCTACACCTTC
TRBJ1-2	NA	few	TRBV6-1	CASGGASTNYGYTF	TGTGCCAGCGGAGGGGCAAGTACTAACTATGGCTACACCTTC
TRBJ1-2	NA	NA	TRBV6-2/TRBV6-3	CASSNREDYGYTF	TGTGCCAGCAGTAACAGGGAAGATTATGGCTACACCTTC
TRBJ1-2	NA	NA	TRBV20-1	CSARVAPREGEVPNYGYTF	TGCAGTGCTAGAGTCGCCCCCAGGGAAGGGGAAGTTCCTAACTATGGCTACACCTTC
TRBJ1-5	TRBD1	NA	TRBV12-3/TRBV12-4	CASSWRDREDQPQHF	TGTGCCAGCAGTTGGCGGGACAGGGAAGATCAGCCCCAGCATTTT
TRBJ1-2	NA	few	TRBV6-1	CASSRAYRVDGYTF	TGTGCCAGCAGCCGAGCGTACAGGGTTGATGGCTACACCTTC
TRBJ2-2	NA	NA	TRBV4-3	CASSQALVTGELFF	TGCGCCAGCAGCCAAGCATTAGTGACCGGGGAGCTGTTTTTT
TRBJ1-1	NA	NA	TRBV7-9	CASTDEGEAFF	TGTGCCAGCACTGATGAGGGTGAAGCTTTCTTT
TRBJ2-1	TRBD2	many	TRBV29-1	CSVLGLAGYNEQFF	TGCAGCGTTTTGGGACTAGCGGGCTACAATGAGCAGTTCTTC
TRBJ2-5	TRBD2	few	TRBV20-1	CSAQTSGKETQYF	TGCAGTGCTCAGACTAGCGGGAAAGAGACCCAGTACTTC
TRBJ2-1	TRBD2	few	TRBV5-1	CACQASGGASYNEQFF	TGCGCCTGCCAGGCTAGCGGGGGGGCATCCTACAATGAGCAGTTCTTC
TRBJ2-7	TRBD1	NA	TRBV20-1	CSASRDRADEQYF	TGCAGTGCTAGCCGAGACAGGGCAGACGAGCAGTACTTC
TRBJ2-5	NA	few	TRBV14	CASSQTRGPPETQYF	TGTGCCAGCAGCCAGACTAGAGGTCCCCCGGAGACCCAGTACTTC